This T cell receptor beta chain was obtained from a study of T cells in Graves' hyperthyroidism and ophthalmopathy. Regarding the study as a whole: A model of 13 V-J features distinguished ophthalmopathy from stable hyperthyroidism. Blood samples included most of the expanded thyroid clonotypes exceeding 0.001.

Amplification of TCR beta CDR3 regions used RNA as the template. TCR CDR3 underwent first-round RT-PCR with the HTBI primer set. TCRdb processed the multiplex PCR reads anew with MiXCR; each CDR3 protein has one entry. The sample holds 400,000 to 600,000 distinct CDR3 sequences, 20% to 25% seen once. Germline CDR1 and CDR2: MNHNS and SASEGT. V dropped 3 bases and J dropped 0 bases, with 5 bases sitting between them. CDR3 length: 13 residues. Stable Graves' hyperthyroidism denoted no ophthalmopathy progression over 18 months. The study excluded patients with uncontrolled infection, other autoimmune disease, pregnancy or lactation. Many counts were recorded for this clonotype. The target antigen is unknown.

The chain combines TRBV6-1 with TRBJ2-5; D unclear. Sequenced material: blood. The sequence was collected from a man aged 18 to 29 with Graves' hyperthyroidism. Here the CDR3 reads CASSDTYQETQYF. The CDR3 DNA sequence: TGTGCCAGCAGTGATACGTACCAAGAGACCCAGTACTTC.